These 13 T cell receptor beta chains were sequenced from one sample in a study of neoadjuvant nivolumab and ipilimumab in lung cancer. Data came from immunoSEQ multiplex PCR; TCRdb stores just in-frame clones and leaves some out. The sample shows approximately 29,000 clones, under 85% of them seen only once. The sequencing here drew on tumor tissue, taken after neoadjuvant nivolumab, alone or with ipilimumab, at or shortly before surgery. The receptor source for this set is an adult with non-small cell lung cancer.

The chain combines TRBV30 with TRBJ1-4; D may be TRBD1 (5 bases). V lost 3 bases, J lost 8 bases, and 10 bases lay in between. CDR1 is GTSNPN, CDR2 SVGIG, per germline (reference sequence). This CDR3 spans 12 amino acids. The chain's CDR3 is CAWRDKGEKLFF. The CDR3 DNA reads TGTGCCTGGAGGGATAAGGGGGAAAAACTGTTTTTT. Variable domain in full (rest from reference TRBV30 and TRBJ1-4): SQTIHQWPATLVQPVGSPLSLECTVEGTSNPNLYWYRQAAGRGLQLLFYSVGIGQISSEVPQNLSASRPQDRQFILSSKKLLLSDSGFYLCAWRDKGEKLFFGSGTQLSVL.

The chain combines TRBV4-3 with TRBJ1-1, with 9 bases matching TRBD1. From germline, CDR1 is LGHNA and CDR2 YSLEER. This CDR3 has 15 amino acids. V was clipped by 4 bases and J by 0 bases; unmatched bases: 3. The CDR3: CASSLGQGLNTEAFF. CDR3 DNA sequence: TGCGCCAGCAGCCTCGGACAGGGGTTGAACACTGAAGCTTTCTTT.

This clone was recorded a few times. J is TRBJ1-3 and V is TRBV9, with 8 bases aligning to TRBD1. Trimming took 4 bases from V and 3 from J; bases not matched to a gene: 15. Germline CDR1 SGDLS, CDR2 YYNGEE. The CDR3 loop spans 18 amino acids. In nucleotides, the CDR3 is TGTGCCAGCAGCCCCTCCTTTTGGGCAGGGGGCAGTGGAAACACCATATATTTT. Translated: CASSPSFWAGGSGNTIYF. The full variable domain, rest sourced from reference TRBV9 and TRBJ1-3, is DSGVTQTPKHLITATGQRVTLRCSPRSGDLSVYWYQQSLDQGLQFLIQYYNGEERAKGNILERFSAQQFPDLHSELNLSSLELGDSALYFCASSPSFWAGGSGNTIYFGEGSWLTVV.

This chain connects TRBV5-1 to TRBJ2-2; D not resolved. V lost 0 bases and J lost 7, with 13 bases in between. CDR1 and CDR2 from the germline V gene are SGHRS and YFSETQ. This CDR3 is 15 amino acids long. CDR3 residues: CASSLATSPGGELFF. The CDR3 nucleotides read TGCGCCAGCAGCTTGGCAACTTCCCCCGGCGGGGAGCTGTTTTTT.

This chain uses TRBV7-2 with TRBJ1-1; D is unresolved. V gave up 1 base and J gave up 5 bases, with 11 bases separating them. The CDR3 has 14 amino acids. Germline assignment: CDR1 SGHTA and CDR2 FQGNSA. DNA of the CDR3: TGTGCCAGCAGCTTAGTGGCGGGAGCTACTGAAGCTTTCTTT. As protein: CASSLVAGATEAFF.

CDR3 amino acids: CASSRDAHSYEQYF. The CDR3 bases are TGTGCCAGCTCACGGGACGCGCACTCCTACGAGCAGTACTTC. The chain combines TRBV18 with TRBJ2-7; D tentatively fits TRBD1 or TRBD2 (5 bases each). The ends were cut back, 4 bases at V and 0 bases at J, with 10 bases in the middle. Germline CDR1 KGHSH, CDR2 LQKENI. The CDR3 has 14 residues. Looking up the rest from reference TRBV18 and TRBJ2-7 gives the full variable domain: NAGVMQNPRHLVRRRGQEARLRCSPMKGHSHVYWYRQLPEEGLKFMVYLQKENIIDESGMPKERFSAEFPKEGPSILRIQQVVRGDSAAYFCASSRDAHSYEQYFGPGTRLTVT.

This rearrangement joins TRBV9 to TRBJ2-7; TRBD1 agrees at 7 bases. From germline, CDR1 is SGDLS and CDR2 YYNGEE. This CDR3 contains 14 residues. The ends lost 2 bases at V and 3 bases at J; junction bases unmatched: 5. CDR3 DNA: TGTGCCAGCAGCGTGGTGGGACAGAGCTACGAGCAGTACTTC. This gives the protein CASSVVGQSYEQYF. Variable domain in full (rest from reference TRBV9 and TRBJ2-7): DSGVTQTPKHLITATGQRVTLRCSPRSGDLSVYWYQQSLDQGLQFLIQYYNGEERAKGNILERFSAQQFPDLHSELNLSSLELGDSALYFCASSVVGQSYEQYFGPGTRLTVT.

The chain couples TRBV29-1 to TRBJ2-7; no reliable D call. The CDR3 has 12 residues. With 3 bases removed from V and 0 bases from J, the gap between germline ends came to 6 bases. In germline, CDR1 is SQVTM, CDR2 ANQGSEA. CDR3 bases: TGCAGCGTTGAGGACGACTCCTACGAGCAGTACTTC. Translating it yields CSVEDDSYEQYF.

The V and J genes are TRBV18 and TRBJ2-7; 10 bases line up with TRBD1. The V gene's germline CDR1 is KGHSH and CDR2 LQKENI. V shed 0 bases and J 3 bases; nucleotides not matched to a gene: 2. The CDR3 totals 15 residues. CDR3 nucleotide sequence: TGTGCCAGCTCACCACCGGACAGGGGGGACTACGAGCAGTACTTC. It is translated as CASSPPDRGDYEQYF.

The rearrangement links TRBV9 to TRBJ2-2; D not resolved. This CDR3 is 11 amino acids long. Trimming removed 0 bases at V and 7 bases at J, with 1 base between. Germline V CDR1 and CDR2: SGDLS, YYNGEE. In DNA form, the CDR3 reads TGTGCCAGCAGCGTAGGCGGGGAGCTGTTTTTT. This sequence encodes CASSVGGELFF. Full variable domain (rest looked up from reference TRBV9 and TRBJ2-2): DSGVTQTPKHLITATGQRVTLRCSPRSGDLSVYWYQQSLDQGLQFLIQYYNGEERAKGNILERFSAQQFPDLHSELNLSSLELGDSALYFCASSVGGELFFGEGSRLTVL.

The CDR3 region has the DNA TGCGCCAGCAGCCAAGACGGGGCAGGGAACTATGTATCGGATCAGCCCCAGCATTTT. Encoded protein: CASSQDGAGNYVSDQPQHF. The rearrangement links TRBV4-1 to TRBJ1-5; possibly TRBD1 for D (5 bases). Germline V lookup: CDR1 MGHRA, CDR2 YSYEKL. The V and J ends lost 0 bases and 5 bases respectively, with 23 bases between them. The CDR3 covers 19 residues.

The chain uses TRBV11-2 and TRBJ1-1; D is possibly TRBD1 (5 bases). The CDR3 consists of 13 residues. CDR1 SGHAT and CDR2 FQNNGV come from the germline V gene. Trimming removed 1 base from V and 10 bases from J, with 13 bases in between. CDR3 residues: CASSLVGGVGAFF. In nucleotides, the CDR3 is TGTGCCAGCAGCTTAGTGGGGGGGGTGGGAGCTTTCTTT.

The gene calls are TRBV7-2 and TRBJ2-5, with D uncertain. Per the germline V gene, CDR1 is SGHTA and CDR2 is FQGNSA. The CDR3 sequence is 12 residues long. V shed 0 bases and J shed 7 bases, with 6 bases lying between them. The CDR3: CASSLAIGTQYF. CDR3 coding DNA: TGTGCCAGCAGCTTAGCGATCGGGACCCAGTACTTC.